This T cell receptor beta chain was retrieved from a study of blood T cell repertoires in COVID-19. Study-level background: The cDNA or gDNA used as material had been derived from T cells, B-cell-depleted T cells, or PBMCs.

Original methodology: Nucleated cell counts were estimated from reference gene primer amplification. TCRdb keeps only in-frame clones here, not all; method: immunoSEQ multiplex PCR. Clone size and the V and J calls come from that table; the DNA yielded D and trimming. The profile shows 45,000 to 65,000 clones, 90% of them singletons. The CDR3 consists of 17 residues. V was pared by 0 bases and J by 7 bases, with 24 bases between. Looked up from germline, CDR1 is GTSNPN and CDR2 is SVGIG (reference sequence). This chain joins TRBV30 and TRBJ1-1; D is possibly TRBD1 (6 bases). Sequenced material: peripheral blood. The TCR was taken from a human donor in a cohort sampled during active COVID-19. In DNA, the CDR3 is TGTGCCTGGAGTGTAGGCGGGGGCAACCGGGACACCCGTGAAGCTTTCTTT. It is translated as CAWSVGGGNRDTREAFF.